This T cell receptor (beta chain) originates from a study of blood T cell repertoires in COVID-19. TCRdb's copy holds only in-frame clones and misses some; the assay was immunoSEQ multiplex PCR. Of about 89,000 clones listed, 91% were seen once; the top ten hold 2% to 2.5%. The CDR3 covers 16 residues. V was pared by 4 bases and J by 0 bases, with 8 bases of the junction left unmatched. In germline, CDR1 is SGHDN, CDR2 FVKESK. Sample: peripheral blood. The chain uses TRBV14 and TRBJ2-5, with 7 nucleotides matching TRBD1. The TCR originated in a human donor with active COVID-19. The donor label of this sample is uncertain. The DNA for the CDR3 is TGTGCCAGCAGCCCGCAAGGCAGGGGGTACCAAGAGACCCAGTACTTC. This gives the protein CASSPQGRGYQETQYF.